This TCR beta chain was recorded in a study of control samples from healthy donors and cancer patients. This CDR3 is built from 16 residues. Germline CDR1 and CDR2: KGHDR and SFDVKD. V was clipped by 7 bases and J by 0 bases; unmatched bases: 8. Only in-frame clones appear in the TCRdb table, and some are missing; sequencing was by immunoSEQ multiplex PCR. The sample includes about 110,000 clones, around 88% seen only once; the top ten take about 16%. The receptor was isolated from a woman aged 45-65 years in good health. Source material: blood. The chain employs TRBV24-1 and TRBJ2-1; 7 nucleotides line up with TRBD2. As DNA, the CDR3 is TGTGCCACCAGCCCCAGCGGGGCCAGCTCCTACAATGAGCAGTTCTTC. Protein product: CATSPSGASSYNEQFF.